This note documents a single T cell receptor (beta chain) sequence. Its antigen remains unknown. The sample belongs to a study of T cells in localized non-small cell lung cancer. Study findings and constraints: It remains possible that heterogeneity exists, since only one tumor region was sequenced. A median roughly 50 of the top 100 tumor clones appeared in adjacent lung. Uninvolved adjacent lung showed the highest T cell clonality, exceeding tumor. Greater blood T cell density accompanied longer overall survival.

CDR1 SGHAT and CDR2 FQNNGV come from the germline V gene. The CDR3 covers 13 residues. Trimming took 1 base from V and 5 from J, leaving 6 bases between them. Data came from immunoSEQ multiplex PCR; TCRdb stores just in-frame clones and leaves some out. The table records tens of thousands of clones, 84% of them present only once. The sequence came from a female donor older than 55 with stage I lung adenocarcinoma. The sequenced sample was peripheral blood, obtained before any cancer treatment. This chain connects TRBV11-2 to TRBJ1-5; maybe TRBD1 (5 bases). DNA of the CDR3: TGTGCCAGCAGCTTAGGGGGGTATCAGCCCCAGCATTTT. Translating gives CASSLGGYQPQHF.